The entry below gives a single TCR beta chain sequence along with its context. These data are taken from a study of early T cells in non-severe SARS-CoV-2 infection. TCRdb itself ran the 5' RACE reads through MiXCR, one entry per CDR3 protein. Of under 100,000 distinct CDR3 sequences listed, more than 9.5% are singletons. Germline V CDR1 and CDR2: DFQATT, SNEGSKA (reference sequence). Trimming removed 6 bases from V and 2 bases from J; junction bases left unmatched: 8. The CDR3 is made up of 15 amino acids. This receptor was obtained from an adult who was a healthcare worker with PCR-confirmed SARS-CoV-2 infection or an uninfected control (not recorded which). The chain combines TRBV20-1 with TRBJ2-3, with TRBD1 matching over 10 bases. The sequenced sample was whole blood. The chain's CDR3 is CSAPRDRGLTDTQYF. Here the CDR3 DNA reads TGCAGTGCCCCAAGGGACAGGGGACTCACAGATACGCAGTATTTT.